These 10 T cell receptor beta chains share one sample of origin, sequenced in a study of T cell responses to AZD1222 COVID-19 vaccine. Produced via immunoSEQ multiplex PCR; TCRdb's table is partial and in-frame only. The sample includes 95,000 to 150,000 clones, about 92% of them seen just once. The material was peripheral blood, obtained on day 0 of MenACWY control vaccination. These receptors were collected from an adult in good health.

This chain uses TRBV19 with TRBJ2-1; D ambiguous. The CDR3 loop spans 11 amino acids. The V end was cut by 5 bases, the J end by 7 bases, with 6 bases between. Per the germline V gene, CDR1 is LNHDA and CDR2 is SQIVND (reference sequence). CDR3 sequence reads: CASSEQNEQFF. In DNA, the CDR3 is TGTGCCAGTAGTGAACAAAATGAGCAGTTCTTC.

The J gene is TRBJ1-1, the V gene TRBV5-4; D is undetermined. V lost 2 bases and J lost 3, with 8 bases in between. There are 13 residues in the CDR3. The germline V gene encodes CDR1 SGHNT and CDR2 YYREEE (reference sequence). The CDR3 sequence is CASSLLTHTEAFF. For the CDR3, the DNA is TGTGCCAGCAGCTTATTGACCCACACTGAAGCTTTCTTT.

The rearrangement joins TRBV10-3 to TRBJ2-1; 8 nucleotides line up with TRBD2. V was pared by 6 bases and J by 7 bases, with 8 bases of the junction left unmatched. Germline loops: CDR1 ENHRY, CDR2 SYGVKD. CDR3 length equals 14 residues. CDR3 residues: CAIRTGTSGNEQFF. Written as DNA, the CDR3 is TGTGCCATCAGAACCGGGACTAGTGGAAATGAGCAGTTCTTC.

V gene TRBV5-1 combines with J gene TRBJ1-2; a possible D gene is TRBD1 (5 bases). The V end lost 0 bases, the J end lost 6 bases, and 9 bases lay between the germline ends. The CDR3 has 13 residues. Germline CDR1 reads SGHRS; CDR2 reads YFSETQ. CDR3 nucleotides: TGCGCCAGCAGCTTGGCCTTGGGGGATGGCTACACCTTC. Its protein product is CASSLALGDGYTF. The full variable domain, its missing parts supplied by reference TRBV5-1 and TRBJ1-2, is KAGVTQTPRYLIKTRGQQVTLSCSPISGHRSVSWYQQTPGQGLQFLFEYFSETQRNKGNFPGRFSGRQFSNSRSEMNVSTLELGDSALYLCASSLALGDGYTFGSGTRLTVV.

The sample holds one count of this clone. This rearrangement joins TRBV27 to TRBJ1-6; TRBD1 matches 9 bases. V dropped 2 bases and J dropped 11; count of bases not matched to a gene: 16. The length of the CDR3 is 18 residues. CDR1 and CDR2 from the germline V gene are MNHEY and SMNVEV (reference sequence). CDR3 protein: CASSLGGTGTSSWAPLHF. CDR3 DNA sequence: TGTGCCAGCAGTTTAGGGGGGACAGGGACCTCTTCCTGGGCACCCCTCCACTTT.

This chain joins TRBV6-1 and TRBJ2-1, with D perhaps assigned TRBD1 or TRBD2 (6 bases each). Per the germline V gene, CDR1 is MNHNS and CDR2 is SASEGT. CDR3 size: 15 residues. Trimming took 0 bases from V and 9 from J, leaving 15 bases between them. CDR3 amino acids: CASSEALSGASEQFF. CDR3 coding DNA: TGTGCCAGCAGTGAAGCGCTCTCGGGGGCTAGTGAGCAGTTCTTC.

The CDR3 DNA is TGTGCCAGCAGCCAAGGCTCTGACAGGGTTACCGGGGAGCTGTTTTTT. Its protein product is CASSQGSDRVTGELFF. The rearrangement links TRBV4-2 to TRBJ2-2; 7 positions match TRBD1. V was clipped by 1 base and J by 5 bases; unmatched bases: 7. The CDR3 extends over 16 amino acids. Germline lookup yields CDR1 LGHNA and CDR2 YNFKEQ.

The rearrangement links TRBV27 to TRBJ2-1; 8 nucleotides match TRBD2. The CDR3 is made up of 15 amino acids. J gave up 9 bases and V 4 bases, and 11 bases lay outside the gene matches. Germline lookup yields CDR1 MNHEY and CDR2 SMNVEV (reference sequence). The DNA of the CDR3 is TGTGCCAGCAGTTCGCCGGGACTAGGCCGTGGTGAGCAGTTCTTC. Protein product: CASSSPGLGRGEQFF.

V is TRBV28 and J is TRBJ2-7; D is possibly TRBD2 (6 bases). The CDR3 runs 13 residues. Trimming shortened V by 1 base and J by 7 bases, and 11 bases separated the two germline ends. The V gene's germline CDR1 is MDHEN and CDR2 SYDVKM. The CDR3 spells CASSLSGVGEQYF. The CDR3 nucleotides are TGTGCCAGCAGTTTATCGGGGGTGGGGGAGCAGTACTTC.

V usage is TRBV9 and J usage is TRBJ2-5, with 7 nucleotides matching TRBD2. V shed 0 bases, J shed 4 bases, and the junction held 12 bases outside the gene matches. This CDR3 region has 17 residues. Germline V gene sequence: CDR1 SGDLS, CDR2 YYNGEE. The CDR3 loop is CASSVGFGRVSGETQYF. CDR3 DNA sequence: TGTGCCAGCAGCGTAGGGTTTGGGAGGGTCTCAGGAGAGACCCAGTACTTC.